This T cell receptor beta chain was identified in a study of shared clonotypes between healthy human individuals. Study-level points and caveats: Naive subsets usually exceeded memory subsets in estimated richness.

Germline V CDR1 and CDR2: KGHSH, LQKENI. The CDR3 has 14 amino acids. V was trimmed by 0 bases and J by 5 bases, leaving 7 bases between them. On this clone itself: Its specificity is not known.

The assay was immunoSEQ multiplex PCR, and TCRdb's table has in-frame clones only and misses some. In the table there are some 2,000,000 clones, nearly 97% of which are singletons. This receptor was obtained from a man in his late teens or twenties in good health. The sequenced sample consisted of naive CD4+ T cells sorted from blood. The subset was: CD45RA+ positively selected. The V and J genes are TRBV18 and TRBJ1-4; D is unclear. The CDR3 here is CASSPPDQNEKLFF. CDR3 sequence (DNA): TGTGCCAGCTCACCACCGGACCAGAATGAAAAACTGTTTTTT.